This T cell receptor (beta chain) was identified during a study of cytomegalovirus exposure and HLA in healthy donors. 60 Vbeta and 13 Jbeta primers were used in PCR. Some clones are missing from TCRdb's copy, which holds only in-frame ones; the method was immunoSEQ multiplex PCR. The repertoire has some 100,000 clones, about 79% of them found once; the top ten carry over 2.5%. About this clone itself: Its cognate antigen is unknown.

The CDR3 consists of 15 residues. Germline V gene lookup returns CDR1 GTSNPN and CDR2 SVGIG (reference sequence). V lost 0 bases to trimming and J lost 0 bases, with 6 bases between them. Whole-study results and caveats: Analysis performed later found approximately 17,000 TCR beta sequences associated with HLA alleles at 0.05 false discovery rate. Rare TCR sequences predominated, though certain public TCRs were found in many donors.

Sequencing was carried out using PBMCs. This TCR came from a male donor in good health and CMV-seropositive. The chain combines TRBV30 with TRBJ1-6; D gene uncertain. For the CDR3, the DNA is TGTGCCTGGAGTGTAGTACTCTCCTATAATTCACCCCTCCACTTT. This encodes CAWSVVLSYNSPLHF.